This record covers a single TCR beta chain. The antigen is unknown. The sample originates from a study of T cell repertoires in cytomegalovirus infection. Study details: Used in the study were CMV epitopes, some recently identified and HLA-C-restricted, others well-studied and HLA-B-restricted. CMV infection together with matching HLA type was indicated by public TCR beta signatures. Study findings and constraints: CMV carriers with the relevant HLA were identified by cumulative public TCR beta family frequency. HLA-C-restricted CMV-specific TCR beta clonotypes were dominant in the ex vivo response.

The CDR3 covers 15 residues. V lost 4 bases and J lost 3; bases outside the gene matches: 4. The germline gives CDR1 SGHTA, CDR2 FQGNSA. Each CDR3 protein is one row after TCRdb ran MiXCR on the reads. The table shows about 890,000 distinct CDR3 sequences, with roughly 31% occurring only once. This rearrangement joins TRBV7-2 to TRBJ2-5, with TRBD1 matching 11 bases. This TCR was sampled from a human donor in good health (CMV status not recorded). Some clones in this sample may be carry-over from other donors' samples. The sequencing used cultured CD8+ T cells from PBMCs, collected from culture after CMV antigen stimulation. CDR3 in DNA: TGTGCCAGCAGCTACCGGACAGGGGGCGAAGAGACCCAGTACTTC. The encoded protein is CASSYRTGGEETQYF.